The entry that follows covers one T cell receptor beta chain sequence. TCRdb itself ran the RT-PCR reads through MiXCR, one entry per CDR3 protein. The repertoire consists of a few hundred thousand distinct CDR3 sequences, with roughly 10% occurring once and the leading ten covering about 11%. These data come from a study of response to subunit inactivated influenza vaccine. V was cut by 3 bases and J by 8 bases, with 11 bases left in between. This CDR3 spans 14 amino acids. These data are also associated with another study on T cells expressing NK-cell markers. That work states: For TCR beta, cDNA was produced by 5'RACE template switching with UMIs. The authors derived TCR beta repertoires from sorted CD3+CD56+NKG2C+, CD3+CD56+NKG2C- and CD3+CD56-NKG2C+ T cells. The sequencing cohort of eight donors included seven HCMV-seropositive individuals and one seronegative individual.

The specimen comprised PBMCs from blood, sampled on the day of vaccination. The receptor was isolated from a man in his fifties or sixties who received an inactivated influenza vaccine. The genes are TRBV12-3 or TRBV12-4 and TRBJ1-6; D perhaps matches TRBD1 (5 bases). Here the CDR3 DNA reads TGTGCCAGCAGTTTGGCCAGGGCAGATTCACCCCTCCACTTT. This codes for CASSLARADSPLHF.